The clone carrying this TCR beta chain has just one count. Measured with immunoSEQ multiplex PCR; TCRdb has only the in-frame clones, and not every one. The sample lists around 320,000 clones; 65% to 90% were seen once. These data are taken from a study of blood T cell repertoires in COVID-19. Germline lookup yields CDR1 MNHEY and CDR2 SVGAGI. Trimming cost V 6 bases and J 3 bases; bases outside gene matches: 7. CDR3 length: 15 residues. This receptor was obtained from a human donor in a cohort sampled during active COVID-19. This chain links TRBV6-5 with TRBJ1-5; 8 bases are a match to TRBD1. Sequences were obtained from peripheral blood. CDR3 protein: CASRRGTGPNQPQHF. The CDR3 DNA sequence: TGTGCCAGCAGGCGGGGGACAGGACCCAATCAGCCCCAGCATTTT.